This T cell receptor beta chain derives from a study of long-term antiretroviral therapy in people with HIV. About the study: Samples collected earliest predate the 2015 immediate-ART recommendation by about a decade.

The CDR3 extends over 13 amino acids. CDR1 and CDR2 from the germline V gene are SGHVS and FQNEAQ. After removal of 3 bases from V and 8 bases from J, the junction contained 1 base not matched to a gene. Samples were assayed with immunoSEQ v3.0 at survey level. Method: immunoSEQ multiplex PCR; TCRdb's copy keeps in-frame clones and lacks some. The table has under 50,000 clones, approximately 86% seen once. Study-wide results and caveats: Collection spanned 2004 to 2017; ART regimens may be less effective than current ones. Even long-term ART left TRB diversity below transplant donor controls, despite gains.

As for this clone: Its antigen remains unknown.

The specimen comprised unsorted PBMCs, sampled just before starting antiretroviral therapy. The sequence was collected from a woman under 30 with HIV. This rearrangement joins TRBV7-8 to TRBJ2-1, with 10 bases identical to TRBD2. The CDR3 loop is CASSFGLADEQFF. The DNA for the CDR3 is TGTGCCAGCAGCTTCGGACTAGCGGATGAGCAGTTCTTC.